These 4 T cell receptor beta chains share one sample of origin, sequenced in a study of OX40 agonist ivuxolimab in advanced cancers. The data were produced by immunoSEQ multiplex PCR, yet TCRdb's version contains in-frame clones alone and is incomplete. Among tens of thousands of clones listed, approximately 85% were seen once. Sequences were derived from CD4+ or CD8+ T cells sorted from blood, sampled in a trial of the OX40 agonist ivuxolimab. These receptors originate from an adult with an advanced solid tumor such as melanoma, head and neck, liver or kidney cancer.

The rearrangement links TRBV10-2 to TRBJ1-5; D gene unclear. V was pared by 2 bases and J by 7 bases, with 9 bases between. The CDR3 contains 13 residues. The germline CDR1 and CDR2 sequences are WSHSY and SAAADI. CDR3 nucleotides: TGCGCCAGCAGTGAGAGGGTCGGCCAGCCCCAGCATTTT. As protein: CASSERVGQPQHF.

V and J are TRBV11-1 and TRBJ2-5; D perhaps matches TRBD2 (6 bases). Deletions cut 4 bases from V and 5 bases from J, with 14 bases between. The CDR3 extends over 14 amino acids. Germline V gene data show CDR1 as SGHAT and CDR2 as FQDESV (reference sequence). CDR3 loop: CASSYQGGGETQYF. Written as DNA, the CDR3 is TGTGCCAGCAGCTACCAGGGTGGAGGGGAGACCCAGTACTTC. Drawing the rest from reference TRBV11-1 and TRBJ2-5, the complete variable domain is EAEVAQSPRYKITEKSQAVAFWCDPISGHATLYWYRQILGQGPELLVQFQDESVVDDSQLPKDRFSAERLKGVDSTLKIQPAELGDSAMYLCASSYQGGGETQYFGPGTRLLVL.

About this clone: Other DNA variants within this sample encode the same CDR3. The chain couples TRBV6-6 to TRBJ1-4; D is undetermined. The CDR3 contains 12 residues. CDR1 and CDR2 (germline): MNHNY, SVGAGI (reference sequence). V gave up 2 bases and J gave up 7 bases, with 5 bases separating them. CDR3 region: CASSYAGEKLFF. DNA of the CDR3: TGTGCCAGCAGTTACGCAGGTGAAAAACTGTTTTTT.

The J gene is TRBJ2-1, the V gene TRBV18, with D tentatively TRBD1 or TRBD2 (5 bases each). The CDR3 length is 20 residues. Per the germline V gene, CDR1 is KGHSH and CDR2 is LQKENI. V was clipped by 3 bases and J by 5 bases, with 29 bases between them. DNA of the CDR3: TGTGCCAGCTCACCGCGTGCTCCCTCGGGGCCTACGGCAAAGCACAATGAGCAGTTCTTC. Its protein is CASSPRAPSGPTAKHNEQFF.